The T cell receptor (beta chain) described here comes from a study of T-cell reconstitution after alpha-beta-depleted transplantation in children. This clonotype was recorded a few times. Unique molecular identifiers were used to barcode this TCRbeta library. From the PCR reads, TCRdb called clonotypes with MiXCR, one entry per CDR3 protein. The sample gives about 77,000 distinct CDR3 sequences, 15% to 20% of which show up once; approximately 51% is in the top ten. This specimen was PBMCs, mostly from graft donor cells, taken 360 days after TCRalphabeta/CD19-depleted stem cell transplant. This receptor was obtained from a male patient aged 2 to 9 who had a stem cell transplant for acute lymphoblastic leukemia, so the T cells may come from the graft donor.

The CDR3 reads CASRAGPQQFF. CDR3 coding DNA: TGTGCCAGCAGGGCGGGACCGCAGCAGTTCTTC. This chain connects TRBV25-1 to TRBJ2-1; TRBD2 is a possible D gene (6 bases). CDR3 length: 11 residues. Trimming stripped 6 bases from V and 11 bases from J, with 11 bases between. CDR1 is MGHDK, CDR2 SYGVNS, per germline.